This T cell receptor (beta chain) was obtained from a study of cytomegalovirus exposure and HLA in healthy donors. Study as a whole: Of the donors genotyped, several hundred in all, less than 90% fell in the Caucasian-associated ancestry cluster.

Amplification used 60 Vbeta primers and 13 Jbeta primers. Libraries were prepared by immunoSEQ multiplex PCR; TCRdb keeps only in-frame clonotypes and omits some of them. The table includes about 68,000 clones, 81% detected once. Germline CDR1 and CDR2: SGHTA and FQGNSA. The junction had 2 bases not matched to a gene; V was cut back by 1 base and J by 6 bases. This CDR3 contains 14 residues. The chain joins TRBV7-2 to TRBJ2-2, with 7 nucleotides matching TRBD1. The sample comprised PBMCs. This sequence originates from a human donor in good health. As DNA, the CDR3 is TGTGCCAGCAGCTTAGGACAGGGCGCCGGGGAGCTGTTTTTT. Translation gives CASSLGQGAGELFF.